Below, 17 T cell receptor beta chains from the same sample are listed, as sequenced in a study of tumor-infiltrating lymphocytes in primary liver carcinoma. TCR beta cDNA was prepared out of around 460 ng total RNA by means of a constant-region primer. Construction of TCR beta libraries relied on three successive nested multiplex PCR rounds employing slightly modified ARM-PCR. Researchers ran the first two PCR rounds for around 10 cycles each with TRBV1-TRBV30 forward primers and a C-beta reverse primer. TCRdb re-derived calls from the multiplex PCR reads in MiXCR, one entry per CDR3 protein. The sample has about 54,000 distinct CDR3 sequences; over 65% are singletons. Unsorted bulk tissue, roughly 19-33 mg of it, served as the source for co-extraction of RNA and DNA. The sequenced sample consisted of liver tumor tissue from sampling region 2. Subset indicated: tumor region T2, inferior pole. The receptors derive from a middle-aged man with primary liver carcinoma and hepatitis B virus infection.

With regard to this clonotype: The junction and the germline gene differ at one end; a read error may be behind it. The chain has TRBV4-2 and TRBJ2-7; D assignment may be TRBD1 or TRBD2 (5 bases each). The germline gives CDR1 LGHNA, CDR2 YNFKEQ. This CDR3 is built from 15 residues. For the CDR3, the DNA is TGTGCCAGCGGCCAAACTCCGGGACCCGATGCCGAGCAGTACTTC. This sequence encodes CASGQTPGPDAEQYF.

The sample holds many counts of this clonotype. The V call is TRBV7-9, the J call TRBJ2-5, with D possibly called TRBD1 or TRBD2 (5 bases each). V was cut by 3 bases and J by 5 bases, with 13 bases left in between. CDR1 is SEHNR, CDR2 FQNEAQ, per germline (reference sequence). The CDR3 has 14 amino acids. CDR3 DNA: TGTGCCAGCAGCTTCGGGGCTGTTCAGGAGACCCAGTACTTC. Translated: CASSFGAVQETQYF.

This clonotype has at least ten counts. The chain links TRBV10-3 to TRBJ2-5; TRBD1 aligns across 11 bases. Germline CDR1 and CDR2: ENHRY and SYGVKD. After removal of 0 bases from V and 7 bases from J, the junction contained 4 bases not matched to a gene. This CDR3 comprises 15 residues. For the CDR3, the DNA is TGTGCCATCAGTGAGTCGGACAGGGGGCCAGTGACCCAGTACTTC. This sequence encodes CAISESDRGPVTQYF.

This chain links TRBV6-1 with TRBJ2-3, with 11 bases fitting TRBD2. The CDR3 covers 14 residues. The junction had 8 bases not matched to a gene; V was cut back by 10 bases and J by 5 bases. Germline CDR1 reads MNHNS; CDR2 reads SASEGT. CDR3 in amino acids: CANTLLAGEDTQYF. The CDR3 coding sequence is TGTGCCAACACCTTACTAGCGGGAGAAGATACGCAGTATTTT.

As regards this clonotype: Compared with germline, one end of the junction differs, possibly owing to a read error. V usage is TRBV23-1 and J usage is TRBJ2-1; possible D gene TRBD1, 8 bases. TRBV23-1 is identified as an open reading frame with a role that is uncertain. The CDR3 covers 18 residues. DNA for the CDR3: TGCACCAGCAGTCAATCTCGCAAATACAGGGGGGGCTACAATGAGCAGTTCTTC. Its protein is CTSSQSRKYRGGYNEQFF.

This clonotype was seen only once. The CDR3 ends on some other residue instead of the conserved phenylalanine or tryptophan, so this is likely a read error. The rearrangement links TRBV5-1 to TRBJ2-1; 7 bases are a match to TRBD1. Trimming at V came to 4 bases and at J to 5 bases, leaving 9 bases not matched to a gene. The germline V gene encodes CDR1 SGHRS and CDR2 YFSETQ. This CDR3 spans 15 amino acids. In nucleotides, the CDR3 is TGCGCCAGCAGCCCCACTGGGACAGTAAACAATGAGCAGTTCTTA. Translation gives CASSPTGTVNNEQFL.

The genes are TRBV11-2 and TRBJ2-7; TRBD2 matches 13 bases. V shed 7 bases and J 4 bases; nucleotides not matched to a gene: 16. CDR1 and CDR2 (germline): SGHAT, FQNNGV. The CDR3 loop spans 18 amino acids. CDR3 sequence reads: CASNSSVELAGGGYEQYF. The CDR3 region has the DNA TGTGCCAGCAACTCATCCGTTGAACTAGCGGGAGGGGGGTACGAGCAGTACTTC.

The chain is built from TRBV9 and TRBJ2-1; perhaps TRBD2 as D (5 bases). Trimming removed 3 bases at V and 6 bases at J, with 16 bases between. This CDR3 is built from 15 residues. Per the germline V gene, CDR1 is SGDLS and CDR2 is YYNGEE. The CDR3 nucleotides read TGTGCCAGCAGCGCCTCACAGCGGAATTCCAATGAGCAGTTCTTC. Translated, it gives CASSASQRNSNEQFF.

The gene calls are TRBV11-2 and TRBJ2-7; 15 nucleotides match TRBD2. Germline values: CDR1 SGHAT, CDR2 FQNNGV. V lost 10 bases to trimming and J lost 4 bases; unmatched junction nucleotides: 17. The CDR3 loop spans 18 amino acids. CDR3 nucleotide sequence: TGTGCCAACAGGTTATCCGTTGGACTAGCGGGAGGGGAGTACGAGCAGTACTTC. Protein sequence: CANRLSVGLAGGEYEQYF.

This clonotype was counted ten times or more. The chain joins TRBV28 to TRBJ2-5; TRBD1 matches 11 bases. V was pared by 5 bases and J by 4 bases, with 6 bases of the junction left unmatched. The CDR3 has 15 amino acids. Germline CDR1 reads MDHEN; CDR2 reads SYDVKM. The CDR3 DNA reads TGTGCCAGCAGTCTGGACAGGGGGCACAGAGAGACCCAGTACTTC. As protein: CASSLDRGHRETQYF.

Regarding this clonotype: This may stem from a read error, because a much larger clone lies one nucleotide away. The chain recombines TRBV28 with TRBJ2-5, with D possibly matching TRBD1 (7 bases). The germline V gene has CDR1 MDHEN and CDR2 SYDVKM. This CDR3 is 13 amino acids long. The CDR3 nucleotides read TGTGCCAGCTTTCGGGGGACAGAAGAGACCCATTACTTC. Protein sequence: CASFRGTEETHYF.

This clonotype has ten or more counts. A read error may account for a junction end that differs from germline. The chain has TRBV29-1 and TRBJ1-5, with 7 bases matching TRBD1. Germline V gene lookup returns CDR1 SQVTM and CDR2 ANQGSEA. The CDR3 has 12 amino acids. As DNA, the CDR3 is TGCAGCGTGAGACAGGGAAATCAGCTCCAGCATTTT. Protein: CSVRQGNQLQHF.

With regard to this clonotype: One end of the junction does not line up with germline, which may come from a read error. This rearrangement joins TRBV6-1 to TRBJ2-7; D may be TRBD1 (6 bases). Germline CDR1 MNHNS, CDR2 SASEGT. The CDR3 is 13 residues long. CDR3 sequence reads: CATEGTPAYEHYF. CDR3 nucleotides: TGTGCCACCGAGGGGACACCAGCCTATGAGCATTACTTC.

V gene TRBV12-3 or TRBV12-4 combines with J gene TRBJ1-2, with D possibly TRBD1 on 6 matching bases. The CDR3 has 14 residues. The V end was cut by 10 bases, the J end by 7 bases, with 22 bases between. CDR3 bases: TGTGCCACTAGTACAACAAGGGGGGCGCTTGGCTACACCTTC. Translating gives CATSTTRGALGYTF.

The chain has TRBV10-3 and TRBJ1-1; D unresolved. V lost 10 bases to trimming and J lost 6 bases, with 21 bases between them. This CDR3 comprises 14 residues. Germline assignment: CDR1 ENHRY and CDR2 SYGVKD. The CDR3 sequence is CATRPSGGGPEAFF. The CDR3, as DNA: TGTGCCACGCGACCGTCTGGAGGCGGACCTGAAGCTTTCTTT.

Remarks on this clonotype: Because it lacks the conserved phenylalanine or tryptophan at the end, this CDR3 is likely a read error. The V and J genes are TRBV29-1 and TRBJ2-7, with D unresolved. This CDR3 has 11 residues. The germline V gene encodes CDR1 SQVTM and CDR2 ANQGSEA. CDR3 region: CGGRVVYEQYS. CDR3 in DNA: TGCGGCGGAAGGGTTGTCTACGAGCAGTACTCC.

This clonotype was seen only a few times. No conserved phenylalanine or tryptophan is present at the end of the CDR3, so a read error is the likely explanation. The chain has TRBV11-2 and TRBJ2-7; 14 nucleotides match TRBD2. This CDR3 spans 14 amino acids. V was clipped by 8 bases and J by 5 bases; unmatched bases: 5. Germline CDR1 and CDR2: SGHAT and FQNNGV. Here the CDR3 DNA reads TGTGCCAGCGGCTCGGGACTAGCGGGAGACGAGCAGTACATC. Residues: CASGSGLAGDEQYI.